The subject of this entry is one T cell receptor beta chain. Its specific antigen is unknown. One base away there is no much larger clone; base qualities are not given. CD8 naive samples consisted of CD45RO-negative cells that were positively selected for CCR7, yielding a CD45RA+CCR7+ population without TemRA cells. The donors were healthy, HIV-negative adults who had no recently reported acute infections or vaccinations. Every donor was a Caucasian adult living in Nashville, Tennessee, USA. Blood was obtained by leukapheresis, after which PBMCs were separated by Ficoll-Histopaque density gradient centrifugation and cryopreserved in liquid nitrogen vapor phase. Purity and quantity of every magnetically sorted T cell population were checked by analytical flow cytometry. Genomic DNA was isolated from each sorted fraction and quantified by UV absorbance on a Nanodrop 2000c. The data were obtained in a study of shared clonotypes between healthy human individuals (dated by TCRdb to 2020 to 2022). Background for the entire study: A few men and a couple of women, aged 18 to 49 years, made up the cohort. Per donor, three plates each were used for CD4 naive and CD4 memory, two for CD8 naive, and one for CD8 memory. Blood TCR repertoires of about 5 healthy adults were deeply sequenced to estimate repertoire size and the extent of clonotype sharing between individuals. Each donor's leukapheresis produced roughly between roughly 0.94 and 9.5 billion PBMCs. Different laboratories and diverse techniques were used to prepare libraries and sequence TCR repertoires, to increase sequencing depth and limit assay-specific biases. The study at large found these results: Naive subsets generally had larger estimated clonotype richness than memory subsets did. Pairwise subsampling indicated that sequencing depth was expected to affect the degree of clonotype sharing among donors. Rarefaction of sorted-subset datasets indicated incomplete sequencing despite the large sequencing depth. The small number of donors limited the genetic and exposure-history diversity represented. Only blood was sampled, and tissue TCR repertoires likely differ from those in blood. Compared with non-shared clonotypes, the clonotypes found in all four sorted-subset donors had higher generation probabilities. Approximately 5% of naive CD4, 3% to 4% of naive CD8, around 2.3% of memory CD4, and 0.4% of memory CD8 clonotypes were shared across a handful of donors.

TCR CDR3 regions were amplified from genomic DNA by multiplex PCR using the deep immunoSEQ assay. Genomic DNA extracted from each cell subset was distributed evenly over all wells of several immunoSEQ 96-well plates, and each plate served as one replicate. Each replicate PCR for sorted subsets received approximately 200 ng genomic DNA, equal to 30,000 or so T cell genomes. Purified libraries were measured with a Qubit 3.0 fluorometer, size-checked on a Bioanalyzer 2100, and measured again with the KAPA Library Quantification kit. Every immunoSEQ 96-well plate was sequenced on a dedicated single-read 150-cycle Illumina NextSeq 550 flow cell. The original pipeline was this. Because only junctional sequences without quality scores were contained in the immunoSEQ output, filtering matching that applied to full-length reads could not be performed. To assign V/J genes and CDR3, sequences were annotated against IMGT germline references using PyIR, a Python wrapper for IgBLAST v1.9. Reads were filtered out if the reads had weak V/J assignments (E-value above 1e-6), no CDR3, stop codons, out-of-frame junctions, or ambiguous translated residues. V3J clonotypes were defined by identical inferred V gene, J gene, and CDR3 amino acid sequence. Percentage overlap between repertoires was calculated by dividing the number of shared unique clonotypes by the size of the smaller repertoire. Repertoire richness was assessed with RTK rarefaction, the Chao1 estimator, and Recon v2.1 estimates of unobserved clonotypes. For all TCRbeta clonotypes obtained by the gDNA method from several donors, generation probabilities were computed with OLGA. TCRdb mirrors the immuneACCESS table, restricted to in-frame sequences. Some clones are absent from its copies; in checked studies, under half trace to an unresolved V gene, and the reason for the others is unknown. V, J and clone size are taken as reported in that table, and D and trimming were inferred from the DNA itself. In all, the sample holds millions of clones, and over 85% of those were seen once. The ten top clones hold roughly 1% of the sample.

CDR1 and CDR2 were assigned from the germline V gene as SQVTM and ANQGSEA. From its cysteine to its phenylalanine, the CDR3 spans 11 amino acids. Only the CDR3 region is kept as DNA, spanning 33 bases read in frame from base 1. After removal of 4 bases from V and 7 bases from J, the junction retains 4 bases not matched to a gene. This receptor chain uses TRBV29-1 and TRBJ2-7, and 7 junctional nucleotides match TRBD2. Sequenced material: naive CD8+ T cells sorted from blood. Explained via the paper, the cell subset or site label denotes: CD45RA+CCR7+. The receptor comes from a man aged 18 to 30 in good health. The CDR3 reads CSVVREGEQYF. The DNA sequence reads TGCAGCGTTGTCAGGGAGGGTGAGCAGTACTTC.